This T cell receptor (beta chain) was found in a study of shared clonotypes between healthy human individuals. Notes on the study in general: Exclusively blood specimens were collected; tissue repertoires likely differ. Some naive CD4 clonotypes, 4.5% to 5.5%, turned up in common across several donors.

The junction had 11 bases not matched to a gene; V was cut back by 5 bases and J by 4 bases. This CDR3 is 15 amino acids long. Germline loops: CDR1 SGHRS, CDR2 YFSETQ. Comment on this clone: Antigen: not known.

Profiling relied on immunoSEQ multiplex PCR, and the TCRdb table lists in-frame clones only, not all of them. The sample yields roughly 1,100,000 clones, under 80% seen once. The sequenced sample consisted of memory CD4+ T cells sorted from blood. Subset of the sample: CD45RA-negative fraction. The source of this sequence is a man aged 18 to 35 in good health. The chain links TRBV5-1 to TRBJ1-2; 7 bases align to TRBD1. CDR3 in amino acids: CASRPETGNGYGYTF. CDR3 nucleotides: TGCGCCAGCAGACCAGAGACAGGGAACGGCTATGGCTACACCTTC.